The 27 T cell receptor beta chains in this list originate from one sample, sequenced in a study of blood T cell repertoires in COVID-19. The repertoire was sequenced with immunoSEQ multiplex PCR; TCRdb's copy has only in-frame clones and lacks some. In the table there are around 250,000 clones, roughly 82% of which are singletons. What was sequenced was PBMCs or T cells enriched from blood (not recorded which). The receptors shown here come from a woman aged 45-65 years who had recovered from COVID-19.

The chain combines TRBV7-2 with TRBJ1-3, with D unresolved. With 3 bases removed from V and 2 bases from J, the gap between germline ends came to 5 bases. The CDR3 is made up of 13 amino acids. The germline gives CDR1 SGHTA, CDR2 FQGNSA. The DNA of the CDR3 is TGTGCCAGCAGCTTGGGCACTGGAAACACCATATATTTT. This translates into CASSLGTGNTIYF.

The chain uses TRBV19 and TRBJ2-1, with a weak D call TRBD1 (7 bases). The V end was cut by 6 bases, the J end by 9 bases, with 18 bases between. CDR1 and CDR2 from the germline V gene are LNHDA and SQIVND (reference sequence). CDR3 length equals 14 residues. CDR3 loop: CASSTRQGGREQFF. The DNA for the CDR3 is TGTGCCAGTAGCACTCGACAGGGAGGTCGTGAGCAGTTCTTC.

The CDR3 DNA is TGTGCCAGCAGCTTAGGGTTGAGGCTAGCGGGGGATTCGTCCTACAATGAGCAGTTCTTC. Amino acid sequence: CASSLGLRLAGDSSYNEQFF. The chain links TRBV7-3 to TRBJ2-1; 10 bases agree with TRBD2. Germline V gene sequence: CDR1 SGHTA, CDR2 FQGTGA. J gave up 1 base and V 2 bases, and 14 bases lay outside the gene matches. The length of the CDR3 is 20 residues.

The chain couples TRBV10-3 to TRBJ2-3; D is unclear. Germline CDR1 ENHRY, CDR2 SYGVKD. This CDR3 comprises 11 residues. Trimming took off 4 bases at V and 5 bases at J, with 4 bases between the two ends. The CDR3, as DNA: TGTGCCATCAGTGCGGGAGATACGCAGTATTTT. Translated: CAISAGDTQYF.

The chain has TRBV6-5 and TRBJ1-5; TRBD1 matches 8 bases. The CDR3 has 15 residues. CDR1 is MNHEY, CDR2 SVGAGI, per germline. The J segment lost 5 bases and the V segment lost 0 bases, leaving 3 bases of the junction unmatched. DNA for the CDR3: TGTGCCAGCAGTTACTCACTGACAGGGGATCAGCCCCAGCATTTT. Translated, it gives CASSYSLTGDQPQHF.

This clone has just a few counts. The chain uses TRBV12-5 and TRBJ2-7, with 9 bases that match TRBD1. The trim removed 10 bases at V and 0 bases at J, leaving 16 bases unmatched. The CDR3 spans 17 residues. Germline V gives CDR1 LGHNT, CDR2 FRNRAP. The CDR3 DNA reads TGTGCTACACAGGGGGCGAGGAAAACGACGAGCTCCTACGAGCAGTACTTC. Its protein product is CATQGARKTTSSYEQYF.

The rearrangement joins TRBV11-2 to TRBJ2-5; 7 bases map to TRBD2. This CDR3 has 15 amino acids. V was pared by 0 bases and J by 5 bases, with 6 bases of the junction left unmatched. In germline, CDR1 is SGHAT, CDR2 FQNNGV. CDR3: CASSLDREVVETQYF. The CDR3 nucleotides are TGTGCCAGCAGCTTAGATCGGGAGGTTGTCGAGACCCAGTACTTC.

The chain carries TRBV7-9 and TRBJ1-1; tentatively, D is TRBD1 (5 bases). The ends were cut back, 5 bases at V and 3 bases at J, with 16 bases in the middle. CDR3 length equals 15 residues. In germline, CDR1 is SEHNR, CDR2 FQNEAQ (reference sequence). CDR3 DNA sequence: TGTGCCAGCAGCCCAATCCAGGGAGGGCACACTGAAGCTTTCTTT. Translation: CASSPIQGGHTEAFF.

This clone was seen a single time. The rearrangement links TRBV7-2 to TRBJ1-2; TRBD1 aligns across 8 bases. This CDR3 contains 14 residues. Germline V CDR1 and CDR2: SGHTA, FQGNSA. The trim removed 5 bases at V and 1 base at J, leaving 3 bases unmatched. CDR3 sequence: CASSPDRVNYGYTF. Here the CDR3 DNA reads TGTGCCAGCAGCCCGGACAGGGTTAACTATGGCTACACCTTC.

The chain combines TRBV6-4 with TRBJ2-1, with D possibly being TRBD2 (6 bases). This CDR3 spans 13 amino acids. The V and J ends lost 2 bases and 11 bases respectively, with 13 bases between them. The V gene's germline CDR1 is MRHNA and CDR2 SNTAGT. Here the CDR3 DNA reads TGTGCCAGCAGTGACACCCCGGAGGGGAAGCAGTTCTTC. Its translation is CASSDTPEGKQFF.

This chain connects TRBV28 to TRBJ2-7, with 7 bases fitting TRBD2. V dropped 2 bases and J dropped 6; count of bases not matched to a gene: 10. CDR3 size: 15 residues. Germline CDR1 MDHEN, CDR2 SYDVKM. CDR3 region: CASSLQFAGASEQYF. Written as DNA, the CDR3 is TGTGCCAGCAGTTTACAGTTTGCGGGAGCTTCCGAGCAGTACTTC.

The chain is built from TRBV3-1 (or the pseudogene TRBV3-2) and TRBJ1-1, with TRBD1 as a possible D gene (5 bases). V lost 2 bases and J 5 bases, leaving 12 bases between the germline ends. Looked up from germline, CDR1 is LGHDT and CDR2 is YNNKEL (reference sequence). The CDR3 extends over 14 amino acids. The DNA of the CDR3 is TGTGCCAGCAGCCAAATAAGGGGTGGGACTGAAGCTTTCTTT. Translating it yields CASSQIRGGTEAFF.

CDR3 in amino acids: CASSLVTSGNGGTQYF. The CDR3 DNA reads as TGTGCCAGCAGCTTAGTGACTAGCGGGAATGGAGGGACCCAGTACTTC. The chain joins TRBV7-2 to TRBJ2-5; 11 bases align to TRBD2. The CDR3 is made up of 16 amino acids. V was clipped by 1 base and J by 7 bases; unmatched bases: 8. Germline CDR1 SGHTA, CDR2 FQGNSA.

Here the CDR3 reads CATSDLGQGNTGELFF. CDR3 DNA sequence: TGTGCCACCAGTGATTTAGGGCAGGGGAACACCGGGGAGCTGTTTTTT. This chain joins TRBV24-1 and TRBJ2-2; D might be TRBD1 (5 bases). The V end lost 1 base, the J end lost 1 base, and 9 bases lay between the germline ends. The CDR3 totals 16 residues. Germline V CDR1 and CDR2: KGHDR, SFDVKD.

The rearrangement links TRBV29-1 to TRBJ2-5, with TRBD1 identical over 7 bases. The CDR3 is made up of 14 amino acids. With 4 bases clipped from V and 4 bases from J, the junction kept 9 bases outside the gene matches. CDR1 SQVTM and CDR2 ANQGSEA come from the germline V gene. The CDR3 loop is CSVAGTVASETQYF. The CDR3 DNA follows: TGCAGCGTTGCAGGGACAGTGGCCTCAGAGACCCAGTACTTC.

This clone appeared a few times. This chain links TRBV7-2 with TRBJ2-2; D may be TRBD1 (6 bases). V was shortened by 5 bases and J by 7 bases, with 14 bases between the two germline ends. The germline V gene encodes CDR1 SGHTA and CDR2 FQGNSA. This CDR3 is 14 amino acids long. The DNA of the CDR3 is TGTGCCAGCAGCGCTAGAAGGGGGAGCGGGGAGCTGTTTTTT. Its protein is CASSARRGSGELFF.

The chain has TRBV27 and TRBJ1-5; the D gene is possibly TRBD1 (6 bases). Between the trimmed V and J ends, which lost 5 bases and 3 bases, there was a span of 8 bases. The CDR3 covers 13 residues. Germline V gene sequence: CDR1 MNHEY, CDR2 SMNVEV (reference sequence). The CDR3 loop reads CASSDRYNQPQHF. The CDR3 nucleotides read TGTGCCAGCAGTGACAGGTACAATCAGCCCCAGCATTTT.

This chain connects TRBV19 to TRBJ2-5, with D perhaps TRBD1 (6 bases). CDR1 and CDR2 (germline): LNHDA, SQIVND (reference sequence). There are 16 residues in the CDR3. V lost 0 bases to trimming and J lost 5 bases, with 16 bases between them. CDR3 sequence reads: CASSIERTVTWETQYF. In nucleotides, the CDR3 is TGTGCCAGTAGTATAGAAAGGACAGTTACTTGGGAGACCCAGTACTTC. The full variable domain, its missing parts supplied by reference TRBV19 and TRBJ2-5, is DGGITQSPKYLFRKEGQNVTLSCEQNLNHDAMYWYRQDPGQGLRLIYYSQIVNDFQKGDIAEGYSVSREKKESFPLTVTSAQKNPTAFYLCASSIERTVTWETQYFGPGTRLLVL.

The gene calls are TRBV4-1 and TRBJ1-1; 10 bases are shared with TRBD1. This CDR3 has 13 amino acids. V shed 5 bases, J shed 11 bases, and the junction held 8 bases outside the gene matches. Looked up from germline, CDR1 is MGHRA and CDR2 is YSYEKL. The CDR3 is CASSFPGQGRAFF. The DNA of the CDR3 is TGCGCCAGCAGCTTTCCGGGACAGGGGCGGGCTTTCTTT.

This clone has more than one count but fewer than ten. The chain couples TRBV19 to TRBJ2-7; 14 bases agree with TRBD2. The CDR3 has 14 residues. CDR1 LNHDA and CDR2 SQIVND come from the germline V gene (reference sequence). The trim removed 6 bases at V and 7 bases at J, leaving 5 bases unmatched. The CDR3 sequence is CASRPGLAGEEQYF. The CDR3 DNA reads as TGTGCCAGTAGGCCGGGACTAGCGGGAGAAGAGCAGTACTTC.

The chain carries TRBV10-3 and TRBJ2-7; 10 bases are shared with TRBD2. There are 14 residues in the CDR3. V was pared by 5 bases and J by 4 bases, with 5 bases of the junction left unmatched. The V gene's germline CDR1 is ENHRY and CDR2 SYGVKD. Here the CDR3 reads CAISLGTSVYEQYF. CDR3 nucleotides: TGTGCCATCAGTCTGGGGACTAGCGTTTACGAGCAGTACTTC.

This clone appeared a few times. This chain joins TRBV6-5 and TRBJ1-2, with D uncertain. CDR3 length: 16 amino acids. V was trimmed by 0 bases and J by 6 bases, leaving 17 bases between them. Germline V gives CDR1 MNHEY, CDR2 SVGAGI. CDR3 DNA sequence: TGTGCCAGCAGTTACTCGAGGGCCAAGACTTCCCATGGCTACACCTTC. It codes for CASSYSRAKTSHGYTF.

CDR3: CASSLQGTLSYEQYF. The DNA for the CDR3 is TGTGCCAGCAGTCTACAGGGGACTCTCTCCTACGAGCAGTACTTC. The V and J genes are TRBV28 and TRBJ2-7; weak D call: TRBD1 (7 bases). The CDR3 loop spans 15 amino acids. From germline, CDR1 is MDHEN and CDR2 SYDVKM. The V end lost 5 bases, the J end lost 0 bases, and 14 bases lay between the germline ends. The full variable domain, rest sourced from reference TRBV28 and TRBJ2-7, is DVKVTQSSRYLVKRTGEKVFLECVQDMDHENMFWYRQDPGLGLRLIYFSYDVKMKEKGDIPEGYSVSREKKERFSLILESASTNQTSMYLCASSLQGTLSYEQYFGPGTRLTVT.

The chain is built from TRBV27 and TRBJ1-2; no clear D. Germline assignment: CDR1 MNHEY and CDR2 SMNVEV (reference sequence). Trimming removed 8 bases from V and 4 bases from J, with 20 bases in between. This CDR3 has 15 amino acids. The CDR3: CASLGNTGPRYGYTF. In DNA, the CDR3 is TGTGCCAGCCTCGGGAATACGGGCCCCCGCTATGGCTACACCTTC.

The CDR3 sequence: CASSPLAVLYNEQFF. The CDR3 DNA follows: TGTGCCAGCAGTCCCCTAGCGGTACTTTACAATGAGCAGTTCTTC. The chain recombines TRBV28 with TRBJ2-1; 7 nucleotides line up with TRBD2. After removal of 5 bases from V and 4 bases from J, the junction contained 8 bases not matched to a gene. The CDR3 is 15 residues long. Germline V gene sequence: CDR1 MDHEN, CDR2 SYDVKM.

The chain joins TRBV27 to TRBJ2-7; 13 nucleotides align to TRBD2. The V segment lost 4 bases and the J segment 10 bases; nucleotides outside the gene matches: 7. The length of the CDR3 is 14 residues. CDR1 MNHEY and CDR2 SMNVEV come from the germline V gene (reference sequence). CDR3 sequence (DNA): TGTGCCAGCAGTTCGGGACTAGCGGGGCTCAACCAGTACTTC. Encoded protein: CASSSGLAGLNQYF.

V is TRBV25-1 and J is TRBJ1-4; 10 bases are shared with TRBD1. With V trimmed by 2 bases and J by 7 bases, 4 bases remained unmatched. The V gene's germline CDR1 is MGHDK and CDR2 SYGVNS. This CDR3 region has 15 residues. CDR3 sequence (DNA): TGTGCCAGCAGTGAAGGACAGGGGGTAACTGAAAAACTGTTTTTT. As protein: CASSEGQGVTEKLFF.